This section outlines one TCR beta chain sequence together with its context. The same CDR3 arises from other DNA sequences in this sample as well. The data stem from a study of radiation and T cells in renal cell carcinoma. Germline V gene lookup returns CDR1 LNHNV and CDR2 YYDKDF (reference sequence). Trimming shortened V by 0 bases and J by 2 bases, and 7 bases separated the two germline ends. This CDR3 region has 14 residues. Data came from immunoSEQ multiplex PCR; TCRdb stores just in-frame clones and leaves some out. The sample records some 150,000 clones, 86% being singletons. Time point in this sample: blood 4 weeks post-SBRT, at nephrectomy. Treatment in this sample: 15 Gy SBRT to primary tumor, nephrectomy 4 weeks later. This renal cell carcinoma was of the clear cell type.

The clonotype originates from a woman in her 50s with renal cell carcinoma. The source material was blood, sampled from a patient whose treatment included radiotherapy and nephrectomy. The chain carries TRBV15 and TRBJ2-5; no definite D call. The CDR3 protein is CATSRDRSQETQYF. Written as DNA, the CDR3 is TGTGCCACCAGCAGAGATCGGTCGCAAGAGACCCAGTACTTC.